Listed here are 5 T cell receptor beta chains from one sample, sequenced in a study of Graves' ophthalmopathy and Graves' hyperthyroidism. Amplified TCR beta CDR3 regions were obtained using RNA transcripts as template. RT-PCR was first run with HTBI primers, then multiplex PCR in a second round. From the multiplex PCR reads, TCRdb called clonotypes with MiXCR, one entry per CDR3 protein. The sample shows 740,000 or so distinct CDR3 sequences, around 40% of them seen only once. The specimen was peripheral blood. These receptors came from an adult man with Graves' ophthalmopathy.

The chain has TRBV20-1 and TRBJ1-5, with D unresolved. Trimming removed 5 bases from V and 9 bases from J, with 23 bases in between. CDR1 is DFQATT and CDR2 is SNEGSKA in the germline V gene (reference sequence). This CDR3 contains 15 residues. The CDR3 here is CSAPGPGMVGRPQHF. The CDR3 DNA reads as TGCAGTGCTCCCGGTCCGGGGATGGTAGGTCGGCCCCAGCATTTT.

On this clonotype: This may come from a read error, since a much larger clone is one base off. V usage is TRBV25-1 and J usage is TRBJ1-6; D remains unclear. The CDR3 contains 14 residues. Germline V gives CDR1 MGHDK, CDR2 SYGVNS. CDR3 sequence (DNA): TGTGCCGGCAGCTTGGTCTCCTATAATTCACCCCTCCACTTT. Protein sequence: CAGSLVSYNSPLHF.

The gene calls are TRBV25-1 and TRBJ2-2, with 10 bases lining up with TRBD2. V dropped 6 bases and J dropped 7; count of bases not matched to a gene: 8. Germline V lookup: CDR1 MGHDK, CDR2 SYGVNS. CDR3 length: 15 residues. The DNA for the CDR3 is TGTGCCAGCAGCGAGCGGGAGGGCCATGTCGGGGAGCTGTTTTTT. It is translated as CASSEREGHVGELFF.

This clonotype was seen many times. The chain couples TRBV6-5 to TRBJ1-2, with TRBD1 identical over 8 bases. The CDR3 totals 13 residues. The ends lost 2 bases at V and 8 bases at J; junction bases unmatched: 4. Germline values: CDR1 MNHEY, CDR2 SVGAGI. In nucleotides, the CDR3 is TGTGCCAGCAGTTACAGGACAGGGCTCGGCTACACCTTC. It yields the protein CASSYRTGLGYTF.

This clonotype was recorded at least ten times. This chain uses TRBV5-1 with TRBJ1-6; D not certain. CDR3 length: 16 residues. Trimming took 0 bases from V and 7 from J, leaving 14 bases between them. Germline CDR1 reads SGHRS; CDR2 reads YFSETQ. This CDR3 reads CASSLVLDHRNSPLHF. CDR3 nucleotide sequence: TGCGCCAGCAGCTTGGTTCTGGACCACCGCAATTCACCCCTCCACTTT.